These 29 T cell receptor beta chains were all obtained from the same sample, sequenced in a study of T cell responses to AZD1222 COVID-19 vaccine. Libraries were prepared by immunoSEQ multiplex PCR; TCRdb keeps only in-frame clonotypes and omits some of them. The sample shows more than 95,000 clones, approximately 90% of them seen only once. The specimen comprised peripheral blood, sampled on day 0 of AZD1222 vaccination. All receptors come from an adult in good health.

The V gene is TRBV9, the J gene TRBJ2-1, with D perhaps matching TRBD2 (5 bases). Trimming removed 0 bases at V and 6 bases at J, with 10 bases between. From germline, CDR1 is SGDLS and CDR2 YYNGEE. This CDR3 has 14 residues. Here the CDR3 reads CASSVDSASNEQFF. CDR3 bases: TGTGCCAGCAGCGTAGATAGCGCCAGCAATGAGCAGTTCTTC.

The chain combines TRBV12-3 or TRBV12-4 with TRBJ1-3; D is uncertain. The CDR3 covers 12 residues. V lost 6 bases and J lost 7, with 10 bases in between. The CDR3 region is CASRSLGNTIYF. CDR3 DNA sequence: TGTGCCAGCAGATCCTTGGGGAACACCATATATTTT.

The V gene is TRBV6-5, the J gene TRBJ2-5, with D unresolved. Germline CDR1 reads MNHEY; CDR2 reads SVGAGI. Trimming shortened V by 0 bases and J by 4 bases, and 6 bases separated the two germline ends. This CDR3 is 13 amino acids long. In DNA, the CDR3 is TGTGCCAGCAGTTACTCGAGGCGAGAGACCCAGTACTTC. Translation: CASSYSRRETQYF.

J is TRBJ2-3 and V is TRBV7-3; weak D call: TRBD2 (5 bases). This CDR3 has 15 amino acids. The V gene lost 5 bases and the J gene lost 6 bases, with 18 bases spanning the gap. Germline CDR1 and CDR2: SGHTA and FQGTGA. CDR3 amino acids: CASSPGGSWIDTQYF. DNA for the CDR3: TGTGCCAGCAGCCCAGGAGGTAGTTGGATTGATACGCAGTATTTT.

Written as DNA, the CDR3 is TGTGCCTGGACGAGGGGGACGGGAGATACGCAGTATTTT. Translation gives CAWTRGTGDTQYF. This chain links TRBV30 with TRBJ2-3; weak D call: TRBD1 (6 bases). V gave up 4 bases and J gave up 5 bases, with 13 bases separating them. This CDR3 spans 13 amino acids. The germline CDR1 and CDR2 sequences are GTSNPN and SVGIG (reference sequence).

V and J are TRBV5-6 and TRBJ2-7; D is undetermined. Per germline, CDR1 SGHDT and CDR2 YYEEEE. Trimming stripped 3 bases from V and 3 bases from J, with 10 bases between. This CDR3 comprises 13 residues. The CDR3 sequence is CASSSPGRYEQYF. The CDR3 DNA is TGTGCCAGCAGCTCACCCGGGCGCTACGAGCAGTACTTC. The full variable domain, completed using reference TRBV5-6 and TRBJ2-7, is DAGVTQSPTHLIKTRGQQVTLRCSPKSGHDTVSWYQQALGQGPQFIFQYYEEEERQRGNFPDRFSGHQFPNYSSELNVNALLLGDSALYLCASSSPGRYEQYFGPGTRLTVT.

The V call is TRBV7-9, the J call TRBJ2-1; tentatively, D is TRBD1 or TRBD2 (6 bases each). The V end lost 8 bases, the J end lost 12 bases, and 20 bases lay between the germline ends. The CDR3 loop spans 13 amino acids. CDR1 is SEHNR and CDR2 is FQNEAQ in the germline V gene (reference sequence). CDR3 sequence: CASSERGDEVQFF. The CDR3 DNA is TGTGCCAGCTCGGAAAGGGGGGATGAGGTGCAGTTCTTC.

The chain joins TRBV19 to TRBJ2-1, with a tentative D call TRBD2 (6 bases). Between the trimmed V and J ends, which lost 2 bases and 7 bases, there was a span of 15 bases. This CDR3 region has 15 residues. Per germline, CDR1 LNHDA and CDR2 SQIVND (reference sequence). The chain's CDR3 is CASSIPSGGTNEQFF. CDR3 DNA: TGTGCCAGTAGTATACCCAGCGGAGGGACGAATGAGCAGTTCTTC.

J is TRBJ2-6 and V is TRBV5-4, with D unclear. Per germline, CDR1 SGHNT and CDR2 YYREEE (reference sequence). V lost 4 bases, J lost 2 bases, and 13 bases lay in between. The CDR3 consists of 16 residues. CDR3 DNA sequence: TGTGCCAGCAGCAAAGCGATATTAGCTGGGGCCAACGTCCTGACTTTC. Its protein is CASSKAILAGANVLTF.

The genes are TRBV2 and TRBJ2-5, with D perhaps TRBD2 (7 bases). Trimming removed 2 bases at V and 7 bases at J, with 17 bases between. The CDR3 extends over 15 amino acids. Per germline, CDR1 SNHLY and CDR2 FYNNEI. The CDR3 region is CASSEQRDTEGTQYF. Here the CDR3 DNA reads TGTGCCAGCAGTGAACAGCGGGACACCGAAGGGACCCAGTACTTC.

The V and J genes are TRBV25-1 and TRBJ1-2, with unresolved D. Germline V gene sequence: CDR1 MGHDK, CDR2 SYGVNS. The CDR3 runs to 14 residues. V gave up 1 base and J gave up 7 bases, with 13 bases separating them. Here the CDR3 reads CASSESAGGFGYTF. In DNA, the CDR3 is TGTGCCAGCAGTGAATCGGCAGGAGGGTTTGGCTACACCTTC.

This sequence joins TRBV5-4 and TRBJ1-4, with TRBD1 identical over 10 bases. This CDR3 has 14 amino acids. V was pared by 4 bases and J by 11 bases, with 8 bases of the junction left unmatched. CDR1 is SGHNT, CDR2 YYREEE, per germline (reference sequence). As DNA, the CDR3 is TGTGCCAGCAGCCGCGGACAGACAGGGGGCAAACTGTTTTTT. It encodes CASSRGQTGGKLFF.

V usage is TRBV18 and J usage is TRBJ2-5; D remains unclear. Germline lookup yields CDR1 KGHSH and CDR2 LQKENI. The V end lost 2 bases, the J end lost 5 bases, and 12 bases lay between the germline ends. The CDR3 covers 14 residues. The CDR3 nucleotides read TGTGCCAGCTCACCAGGCCTCCAACGGGAGACCCAGTACTTC. Amino acid sequence: CASSPGLQRETQYF. The complete variable domain, with remaining parts taken from reference TRBV18 and TRBJ2-5, reads NAGVMQNPRHLVRRRGQEARLRCSPMKGHSHVYWYRQLPEEGLKFMVYLQKENIIDESGMPKERFSAEFPKEGPSILRIQQVVRGDSAAYFCASSPGLQRETQYFGPGTRLLVL.

The chain couples TRBV3-1 (or the pseudogene TRBV3-2) to TRBJ1-4; D call uncertain. This CDR3 region has 13 residues. V lost 1 base, J lost 8 bases, and 8 bases lay in between. Germline V lookup: CDR1 LGHDT, CDR2 YNNKEL (reference sequence). The CDR3 region is CASSQGRYEKLFF. DNA of the CDR3: TGTGCCAGCAGCCAAGGACGTTACGAAAAACTGTTTTTT.

This chain connects TRBV7-9 to TRBJ1-1; D gene uncertain. Germline CDR1 and CDR2: SEHNR and FQNEAQ (reference sequence). The CDR3 consists of 14 residues. Trimming took off 1 base at V and 6 bases at J, with 12 bases between the two ends. CDR3 nucleotide sequence: TGTGCCAGCAGCTTAGTGAGCGTGTCGGCTGAAGCTTTCTTT. It yields the protein CASSLVSVSAEAFF. Full variable domain (remainder filled in from reference TRBV7-9 and TRBJ1-1): DTGVSQNPRHKITKRGQNVTFRCDPISEHNRLYWYRQTLGQGPEFLTYFQNEAQLEKSRLLSDRFSAERPKGSFSTLEIQRTEQGDSAMYLCASSLVSVSAEAFFGQGTRLTVV.

This sequence joins TRBV5-4 and TRBJ2-2; 14 bases line up with TRBD2. The V and J ends lost 3 bases and 5 bases, in that order; junction bases with no gene match: 3. The germline V gene encodes CDR1 SGHNT and CDR2 YYREEE (reference sequence). CDR3 length equals 16 residues. The CDR3 protein is CASSSRTSGGTGELFF. CDR3 nucleotides: TGTGCCAGCAGCTCGAGGACTAGCGGGGGGACCGGGGAGCTGTTTTTT.

This chain joins TRBV16 and TRBJ1-1; D is unresolved. The V end lost 0 bases, the J end lost 7 bases, and 6 bases lay between the germline ends. Germline V gene lookup returns CDR1 KGHSY and CDR2 FQNENV. CDR3 length: 12 residues. CDR3 sequence: CASSQSRLEAFF. CDR3 sequence (DNA): TGTGCCAGCAGCCAATCGCGCCTTGAAGCTTTCTTT.

The V and J genes are TRBV4-1 and TRBJ2-2; D may be TRBD2 (6 bases). The germline V and J ends were trimmed by 0 bases and 4 bases, with 18 bases remaining between them. Germline V gene data show CDR1 as MGHRA and CDR2 as YSYEKL. The CDR3 has 18 residues. DNA of the CDR3: TGCGCCAGCAGCCAAGATCGAGGTTCTAGCGCCACCACCGGGGAGCTGTTTTTT. Translated, it gives CASSQDRGSSATTGELFF.

The chain links TRBV29-1 to TRBJ2-1; 9 bases are a match to TRBD2. With 7 bases clipped from V and 9 bases from J, the junction kept 10 bases outside the gene matches. From germline, CDR1 is SQVTM and CDR2 ANQGSEA. CDR3 length equals 13 residues. CDR3 amino acids: CSGLKAGGREQFF. As DNA, the CDR3 is TGCAGCGGGTTAAAGGCGGGAGGGCGTGAGCAGTTCTTC.

The rearrangement links TRBV9 to TRBJ2-5; TRBD1 aligns across 11 bases. This CDR3 contains 14 residues. V shed 2 bases, J shed 5 bases, and the junction held 2 bases outside the gene matches. Germline V gives CDR1 SGDLS, CDR2 YYNGEE. CDR3 DNA sequence: TGTGCCAGCAGCGTCTGGACAGGGGGCGAGACCCAGTACTTC. This translates into CASSVWTGGETQYF.

In this sample, this clone turned up once. V gene TRBV5-4 combines with J gene TRBJ1-1, with 8 positions matching TRBD1. J lost 5 bases, V lost 4 bases, and 4 bases had no gene match. The CDR3 runs to 13 residues. Germline values: CDR1 SGHNT, CDR2 YYREEE (reference sequence). The CDR3 spells CASSAGQGTEAFF. DNA for the CDR3: TGTGCCAGCAGCGCCGGACAGGGAACTGAAGCTTTCTTT.

V gene TRBV6-5 combines with J gene TRBJ2-5; D is possibly TRBD1 (6 bases). The germline V and J ends were trimmed by 8 bases and 2 bases, with 12 bases remaining between them. Germline values: CDR1 MNHEY, CDR2 SVGAGI. The CDR3 sequence is 13 residues long. This CDR3 is CASGGRVQETQYF. Here the CDR3 DNA reads TGTGCCAGCGGGGGCAGGGTACAAGAGACCCAGTACTTC.

This clone was detected once. This chain uses TRBV7-9 with TRBJ2-1; D is undetermined. V was trimmed by 5 bases and J by 6 bases, leaving 5 bases between them. Germline V gene sequence: CDR1 SEHNR, CDR2 FQNEAQ (reference sequence). The CDR3 is made up of 11 amino acids. CDR3 amino acids: CASSPTNEQFF. CDR3 coding DNA: TGTGCCAGCAGCCCGACCAATGAGCAGTTCTTC.

The gene calls are TRBV5-1 and TRBJ1-6; D may be TRBD1 (6 bases). There are 14 residues in the CDR3. With 4 bases removed from V and 6 bases from J, the gap between germline ends came to 11 bases. Germline V lookup: CDR1 SGHRS, CDR2 YFSETQ. CDR3 DNA: TGCGCCAGCAGCCTTGGACAGTTTAATTCACCCCTCCACTTT. This codes for CASSLGQFNSPLHF. The full variable domain, its missing parts supplied by reference TRBV5-1 and TRBJ1-6, is KAGVTQTPRYLIKTRGQQVTLSCSPISGHRSVSWYQQTPGQGLQFLFEYFSETQRNKGNFPGRFSGRQFSNSRSEMNVSTLELGDSALYLCASSLGQFNSPLHFGNGTRLTVT.

V and J are TRBV24-1 and TRBJ1-2; D may be TRBD1 (6 bases). The CDR3 is 17 amino acids. Germline CDR1 KGHDR, CDR2 SFDVKD. Trimming removed 2 bases at V and 2 bases at J, with 17 bases between. The CDR3 coding sequence is TGTGCCACCAGTGATTCATCCGGCAGGGGCCCGAACTATGGCTACACCTTC. It encodes CATSDSSGRGPNYGYTF.

J is TRBJ1-4 and V is TRBV5-1; 8 bases are a match to TRBD1. The CDR3 is 18 amino acids. From germline, CDR1 is SGHRS and CDR2 YFSETQ. J lost 8 bases, V lost 0 bases, and 15 bases had no gene match. DNA of the CDR3: TGCGCCAGCAGCTTGGCCCCACTTGGACAGGGTGGGAAGGAAAAACTGTTTTTT. Translation gives CASSLAPLGQGGKEKLFF.

The chain joins TRBV7-9 to TRBJ1-5; D is uncertain. The CDR3 spans 15 residues. CDR1 is SEHNR and CDR2 is FQNEAQ in the germline V gene (reference sequence). Trimming shortened V by 1 base and J by 0 bases, and 7 bases separated the two germline ends. The CDR3, as DNA: TGTGCCAGCAGCTTAGTGGGATCTAGCAATCAGCCCCAGCATTTT. This encodes CASSLVGSSNQPQHF.

J is TRBJ1-5 and V is TRBV2; a possible D gene is TRBD1 (5 bases). Germline V lookup: CDR1 SNHLY, CDR2 FYNNEI. The CDR3 sequence is 14 residues long. The V end was cut by 3 bases, the J end by 3 bases, with 9 bases between. In nucleotides, the CDR3 is TGTGCCAGCAGTGATCGGGGGACCAATCAGCCCCAGCATTTT. Residues: CASSDRGTNQPQHF.

This sequence joins TRBV5-8 and TRBJ1-6; D might be TRBD1 (5 bases). Germline V lookup: CDR1 SGHTS, CDR2 YDEGEE. V shed 9 bases and J shed 0 bases, with 10 bases lying between them. The CDR3 sequence is 14 residues long. The CDR3 is CATGASSYNSPLHF. The CDR3 DNA reads as TGTGCCACCGGGGCGAGCTCCTATAATTCACCCCTCCACTTT.